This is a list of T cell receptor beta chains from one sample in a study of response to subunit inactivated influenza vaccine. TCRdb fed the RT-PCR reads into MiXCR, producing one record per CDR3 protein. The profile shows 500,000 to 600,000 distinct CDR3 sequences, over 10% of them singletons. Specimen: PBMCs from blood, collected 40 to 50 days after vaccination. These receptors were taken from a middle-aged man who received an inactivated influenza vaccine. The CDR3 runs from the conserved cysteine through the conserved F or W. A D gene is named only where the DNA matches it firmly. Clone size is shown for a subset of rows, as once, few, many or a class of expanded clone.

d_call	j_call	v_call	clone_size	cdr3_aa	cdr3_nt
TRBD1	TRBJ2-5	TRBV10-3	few	CAISHGQGMETQYF	TGTGCCATCAGTCACGGACAGGGGATGGAGACCCAGTACTTC
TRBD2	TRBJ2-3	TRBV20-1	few	CSARDPASGRAKGVTDTQYF	TGCAGTGCTAGAGATCCGGCTAGCGGGAGGGCCAAGGGTGTCACAGATACGCAGTATTTT
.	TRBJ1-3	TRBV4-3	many	CASSQDYGGSGNTIYF	TGCGCCAGCAGCCAAGATTATGGGGGATCCGGAAACACCATATATTTT
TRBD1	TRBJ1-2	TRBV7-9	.	CASSLGQGVDGGYTF	TGTGCCAGCAGCTTGGGACAGGGGGTGGACGGTGGCTACACCTTC
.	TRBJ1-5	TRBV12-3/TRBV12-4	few	CASTLESSNQPQHF	TGTGCCAGCACTCTCGAATCTAGCAATCAGCCCCAGCATTTT
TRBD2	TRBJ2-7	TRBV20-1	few	CSARAAGVYEQYF	TGCAGTGCTAGGGCAGCGGGGGTCTACGAGCAGTACTTC
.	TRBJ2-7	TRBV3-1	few	CASSQVSREQYF	TGTGCCAGCAGCCAAGTCAGTCGCGAGCAGTACTTC
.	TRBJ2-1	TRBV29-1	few	CSVREGPTYNEQFF	TGCAGCGTCCGCGAGGGGCCCACCTACAATGAGCAGTTCTTC
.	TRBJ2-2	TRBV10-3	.	CAIGEGTIPGELFF	TGTGCCATCGGAGAAGGGACCATACCGGGGGAGCTGTTTTTT
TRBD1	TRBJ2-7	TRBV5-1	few	CASSLGRTGAGEQYF	TGCGCCAGCAGCTTGGGTCGGACAGGGGCAGGGGAGCAGTACTTC
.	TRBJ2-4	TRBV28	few	CASTFGLGENIQYF	TGTGCCAGCACCTTTGGTCTGGGAGAAAACATTCAGTACTTC
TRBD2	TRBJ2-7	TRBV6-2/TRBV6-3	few	CASSYHTGLAGAPFSYEQYF	TGTGCCAGCAGTTACCACACGGGACTAGCGGGGGCCCCCTTCTCCTACGAGCAGTACTTC
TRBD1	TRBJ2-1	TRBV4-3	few	CASSQVGQGSGNEQFF	TGCGCCAGCAGCCAAGTCGGACAGGGGTCGGGCAATGAGCAGTTCTTC
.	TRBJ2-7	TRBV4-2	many	CASSQDAYDQYF	TGTGCCAGCAGCCAAGATGCTTACGACCAGTACTTC
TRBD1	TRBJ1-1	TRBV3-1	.	CASSPDRGSEAFF	TGTGCCAGCAGCCCGGACAGGGGCTCTGAAGCTTTCTTT
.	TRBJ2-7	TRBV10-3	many	CAIGTPNTNEQYF	TGTGCCATTGGGACCCCAAATACCAACGAGCAGTACTTC
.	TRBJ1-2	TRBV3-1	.	CASSQESTGYGYTF	TGTGCCAGCAGCCAAGAAAGCACAGGCTATGGCTACACCTTC
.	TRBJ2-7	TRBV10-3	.	CAISESSLRGEQYF	TGTGCCATCAGTGAGTCGTCCCTCCGGGGCGAGCAGTACTTC
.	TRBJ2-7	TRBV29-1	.	CSVGPANYEQYF	TGCAGCGTTGGACCCGCCAACTACGAGCAGTACTTC
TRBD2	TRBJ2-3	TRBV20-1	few	CSAGGSGVRDTQYF	TGCAGTGCGGGTGGGAGCGGGGTGAGAGATACGCAGTATTTT
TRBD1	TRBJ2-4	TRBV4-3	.	CASSQGYRGPKNIQYF	TGCGCCAGCAGCCAAGGGTACAGGGGGCCCAAAAACATTCAGTACTTC
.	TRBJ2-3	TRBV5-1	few	CASPPRRSTDTQYF	TGCGCCAGCCCTCCCAGGAGGAGCACAGATACGCAGTATTTT
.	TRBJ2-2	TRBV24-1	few	CATSDFLTGELFF	TGTGCCACCAGTGATTTTCTTACAGGGGAGCTGTTTTTT
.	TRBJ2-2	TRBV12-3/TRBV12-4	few	CASSWGRANTGELFF	TGTGCCAGCAGCTGGGGTCGAGCGAACACCGGGGAGCTGTTTTTT
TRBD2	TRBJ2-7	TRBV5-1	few	CASSLVPSGSSYEQYF	TGCGCCAGCAGCTTGGTGCCTAGCGGGAGCTCCTACGAGCAGTACTTC